The entry below describes one TCR beta chain. Its matching antigen is unknown. Amplification targeted the TCR beta CDR3 regions, with RNA transcripts as the source material. A first-round RT-PCR used HTBI primers, followed by a second-round multiplex PCR. TCRdb used MiXCR to reprocess the multiplex PCR reads, holding one entry per CDR3 protein. Here the sample spans around 51,000 distinct CDR3 sequences, 50% being singletons. This CDR3 spans 13 amino acids. CDR1 is MNHEY and CDR2 is SVGEGT in the germline V gene. Between the trimmed V and J ends, which lost 0 bases and 1 base, there was a span of 4 bases. The data originate from a study of Graves' ophthalmopathy and Graves' hyperthyroidism. Whole-study results and caveats: Between ophthalmopathy and stable hyperthyroidism, a 13-signature model drew a separation with 87.88% sensitivity and around 80% specificity.

Moderate-to-severe activity, CAS ≥3, NOSPECS ≥4 and a duration under 3 months were seen in donors with ophthalmopathy. Patients were left out if they had other autoimmune diseases, uncontrolled infections, pregnancy or lactation. The diagnosis was founded upon clinical symptoms, serum thyroxine, TRAb, thyroid ultrasound and orbital computed tomography. Sequenced material: peripheral blood. This chain connects TRBV6-2 or TRBV6-3 to TRBJ2-7; D ambiguous. The source is an adult man with Graves' ophthalmopathy. For the CDR3, the DNA is TGTGCCAGCAGTTACTCGCTTTCCTACGAGCAGTACTTC. Translated: CASSYSLSYEQYF.